The clone carrying this TCR beta chain was recorded a few times. Looked up from germline, CDR1 is SQVTM and CDR2 is ANQGSEA. Trimming took off 5 bases at V and 7 bases at J, with 20 bases between the two ends. This CDR3 is 14 amino acids long. These data come from a study of identical twins' blood T cells. TCRdb re-analysed the 5' RACE reads in MiXCR, keeping a single row per CDR3 protein. The table records 350,000 to 450,000 distinct CDR3 sequences, over 25% of them present only once. This TCR derives from a woman between 18 and 55 years old in good health. This chain connects TRBV29-1 to TRBJ1-2, with D perhaps matching TRBD1 (5 bases). Sequenced sample: PBMCs. For the CDR3, the DNA is TGCAGCGTTACCGGACATGCAAAAGTACCTGGCTACACCTTC. Its protein product is CSVTGHAKVPGYTF. Supplemented by reference TRBV29-1 and TRBJ1-2, the full variable domain reads SAVISQKPSRDICQRGTSLTIQCQVDSQVTMMFWYRQQPGQSLTLIATANQGSEATYESGFVIDKFPISRPNLTFSTLTVSNMSPEDSSIYLCSVTGHAKVPGYTFGSGTRLTVV.